This T cell receptor beta chain was captured by sequencing in a study of response to subunit inactivated influenza vaccine. TCRdb ran MiXCR on the RT-PCR reads and lists one entry per CDR3 protein. In the table there are around 850,000 distinct CDR3 sequences, around 20% of which are singletons. Study results and caveats: There was a suggestion from the authors that each seasonal influenza vaccination recruits few new T cells.

This CDR3 has 14 amino acids. Trimming took 4 bases from V and 0 from J; bases not matched to a gene: 6. CDR1 is DFQATT, CDR2 SNEGSKA, per germline (reference sequence). Remarks on this clonotype: The target antigen is unknown.

The sequencing here drew on PBMCs from blood, taken 4 to 6 days after vaccination. The V gene is TRBV20-1, the J gene TRBJ2-7; 7 bases are a match to TRBD2. The clonotype comes from a man aged 50 to 60 who received an inactivated influenza vaccine. CDR3 in amino acids: CSATYSGYSYEQYF. The CDR3 DNA reads as TGCAGTGCTACGTATAGCGGGTACTCCTACGAGCAGTACTTC.